This entry lists 31 T cell receptor beta chains sequenced from one sample in a study of shared clonotypes between healthy human individuals. The method was immunoSEQ multiplex PCR; TCRdb's version includes in-frame clones alone and lacks a portion of them. In the table there are millions of clones, 90% to 95% of which are singletons. The sequencing input was naive CD4+ T cells sorted from blood. Documented subset: CD45RA+ positively selected. The receptors were gathered from a man aged 18 to 29 in good health.

J is TRBJ2-3 and V is TRBV29-1; no clear D. Germline values: CDR1 SQVTM, CDR2 ANQGSEA. This CDR3 region has 12 residues. V lost 5 bases and J lost 5, with 11 bases in between. CDR3: CSVSPPGDTQYF. CDR3 DNA: TGCAGCGTTTCCCCCCCAGGAGATACGCAGTATTTT.

This sequence joins TRBV9 and TRBJ2-3; D remains unclear. Trimming removed 3 bases at V and 2 bases at J, with 13 bases between. The CDR3 is made up of 15 amino acids. In germline, CDR1 is SGDLS, CDR2 YYNGEE. CDR3 DNA: TGTGCCAGCAGCGCACTCTCCCGTACCACAGATACGCAGTATTTT. Translating it yields CASSALSRTTDTQYF. Full variable domain (remainder filled in from reference TRBV9 and TRBJ2-3): DSGVTQTPKHLITATGQRVTLRCSPRSGDLSVYWYQQSLDQGLQFLIQYYNGEERAKGNILERFSAQQFPDLHSELNLSSLELGDSALYFCASSALSRTTDTQYFGPGTRLTVL.

The chain joins TRBV7-2 to TRBJ1-2, with D possibly TRBD1 on 5 matching bases. The germline CDR1 and CDR2 sequences are SGHTA and FQGNSA. The CDR3 is 14 residues long. Trimming cost V 2 bases and J 4 bases, with 11 bases left between them. The CDR3 loop reads CASSLQGRTYGYTF. CDR3 DNA: TGTGCCAGCAGCTTACAGGGCAGGACCTATGGCTACACCTTC.

The V call is TRBV4-3, the J call TRBJ2-7; D not certain. CDR1 and CDR2 from the germline V gene are LGHNA and YSLEER. With 0 bases removed from V and 2 bases from J, the gap between germline ends came to 5 bases. CDR3 length equals 13 residues. DNA of the CDR3: TGCGCCAGCAGCCAAGAGATGGCCTACGAGCAGTACTTC. Translating gives CASSQEMAYEQYF.

This clone was seen only once. The chain uses TRBV6-5 and TRBJ2-1; no firm D call. The CDR3 covers 13 residues. Germline-derived CDR1 and CDR2 are MNHEY and SVGAGI. The V end lost 6 bases, the J end lost 7 bases, and 13 bases lay between the germline ends. DNA of the CDR3: TGTGCCAGCAGAGGGCAGCAGCAGAATGAGCAGTTCTTC. Residues: CASRGQQQNEQFF.

The chain recombines TRBV7-9 with TRBJ2-5; D might be TRBD1 (6 bases). V lost 5 bases, J lost 5 bases, and 15 bases lay in between. This CDR3 is 14 amino acids long. The germline CDR1 and CDR2 sequences are SEHNR and FQNEAQ (reference sequence). CDR3 region: CASSLTGIWETQYF. The DNA for the CDR3 is TGTGCCAGCAGCCTAACAGGGATCTGGGAGACCCAGTACTTC.

In its sample, this clone was seen once. The chain employs TRBV18 and TRBJ1-5; D perhaps matches TRBD1 (5 bases). Germline V gene sequence: CDR1 KGHSH, CDR2 LQKENI. V shed 2 bases and J shed 4 bases, with 12 bases lying between them. The CDR3 has 15 residues. The CDR3 bases are TGTGCCAGCTCACCATCCCCAGGGCGAAATCAGCCCCAGCATTTT. Protein sequence: CASSPSPGRNQPQHF.

The CDR3 sequence is CASSLEGISNTEAFF. CDR3 nucleotide sequence: TGCGCCAGCAGCTTGGAGGGGATTTCGAACACTGAAGCTTTCTTT. This chain uses TRBV5-1 with TRBJ1-1, with a possible D match to TRBD1 (5 bases). Germline CDR1 and CDR2: SGHRS and YFSETQ. The CDR3 runs 15 residues. V was cut by 0 bases and J by 1 base, with 10 bases left in between.

The chain recombines TRBV2 with TRBJ1-6; 10 bases agree with TRBD1. The junction had 7 bases not matched to a gene; V was cut back by 8 bases and J by 6 bases. Germline V gene sequence: CDR1 SNHLY, CDR2 FYNNEI. This CDR3 is 15 amino acids long. CDR3 DNA sequence: TGTGCCAGCCACCTGACAGGGGGCTTTAATTCACCCCTCCACTTT. It translates to CASHLTGGFNSPLHF.

This CDR3 reads CASSFSDRVITEAFF. The CDR3 DNA follows: TGTGCCAGCAGCTTTTCCGACAGGGTGATAACCGAAGCTTTCTTT. The chain has TRBV28 and TRBJ1-1, with 7 bases matching TRBD1. Per the germline V gene, CDR1 is MDHEN and CDR2 is SYDVKM. Trimming removed 6 bases from V and 8 bases from J; junction bases left unmatched: 15. The CDR3 totals 15 residues. The full variable domain, completed using reference TRBV28 and TRBJ1-1, is DVKVTQSSRYLVKRTGEKVFLECVQDMDHENMFWYRQDPGLGLRLIYFSYDVKMKEKGDIPEGYSVSREKKERFSLILESASTNQTSMYLCASSFSDRVITEAFFGQGTRLTVV.

This clone was detected only once. The chain joins TRBV14 to TRBJ2-1; no firm D call. The CDR3 is 13 amino acids. Trimming removed 0 bases at V and 13 bases at J, with 13 bases between. Germline V gene data show CDR1 as SGHDN and CDR2 as FVKESK. CDR3 sequence: CASSQDLANRQFF. The CDR3 DNA reads TGTGCCAGCAGCCAAGATCTGGCTAACCGCCAGTTCTTC.

The chain recombines TRBV6-6 with TRBJ1-4, with D perhaps TRBD1 (6 bases). This CDR3 is 16 amino acids long. Looked up from germline, CDR1 is MNHNY and CDR2 is SVGAGI (reference sequence). V was trimmed by 5 bases and J by 3 bases, leaving 16 bases between them. The CDR3 sequence is CASSNGTGFPNEKLFF. In DNA, the CDR3 is TGTGCCAGCAGTAACGGCACAGGGTTTCCTAATGAAAAACTGTTTTTT.

Note on this clone: The sample has other DNA sequences that encode this CDR3 too. The V gene is TRBV6-5, the J gene TRBJ1-2; tentative D call: TRBD1 (6 bases). Trimming took off 6 bases at V and 1 base at J, with 9 bases between the two ends. The CDR3 has 13 amino acids. CDR1 and CDR2 (germline): MNHEY, SVGAGI. CDR3 loop: CASSRGGNYGYTF. The DNA for the CDR3 is TGTGCCAGCAGCAGAGGGGGTAACTATGGCTACACCTTC.

The chain combines TRBV28 with TRBJ1-6; 7 positions match TRBD1. Germline CDR1 and CDR2: MDHEN and SYDVKM. CDR3 size: 14 residues. V was pared by 7 bases and J by 8 bases, with 8 bases of the junction left unmatched. The CDR3 region is CASIPGTAYSPLHF. CDR3 coding DNA: TGTGCCAGCATCCCCGGGACAGCTTATTCACCCCTCCACTTT. Variable domain in full (rest from reference TRBV28 and TRBJ1-6): DVKVTQSSRYLVKRTGEKVFLECVQDMDHENMFWYRQDPGLGLRLIYFSYDVKMKEKGDIPEGYSVSREKKERFSLILESASTNQTSMYLCASIPGTAYSPLHFGNGTRLTVT.

This chain joins TRBV29-1 and TRBJ2-5; 11 nucleotides align to TRBD2. Germline loops: CDR1 SQVTM, CDR2 ANQGSEA. Germline trimming cut 4 bases from V and 5 bases from J; bases unmatched to any gene: 15. The CDR3 spans 17 residues. The CDR3 coding sequence is TGCAGCGTTGGTGGGACTAGCGGTTATATCATCGGGGAGACCCAGTACTTC. Its translation: CSVGGTSGYIIGETQYF.

The chain carries TRBV6-5 and TRBJ2-5; 11 nucleotides line up with TRBD2. This CDR3 has 15 residues. The germline CDR1 and CDR2 sequences are MNHEY and SVGAGI. V dropped 4 bases and J dropped 2; count of bases not matched to a gene: 3. Written as DNA, the CDR3 is TGTGCCAGCAGTTCCGGGACTAGCGGTCAAGAGACCCAGTACTTC. Its protein product is CASSSGTSGQETQYF.

The table lists this clone with a count of one. V gene TRBV4-1 combines with J gene TRBJ1-2; no clear D gene. CDR1 and CDR2 (germline): MGHRA, YSYEKL. The V end lost 1 base, the J end lost 2 bases, and 14 bases lay between the germline ends. CDR3 length: 16 amino acids. The CDR3 DNA reads as TGCGCCAGCAGCCAAGTTGGCAGCTGGAAAAACTATGGCTACACCTTC. It specifies CASSQVGSWKNYGYTF.

The chain combines TRBV2 with TRBJ2-1; 7 nucleotides agree with TRBD2. CDR1 SNHLY and CDR2 FYNNEI come from the germline V gene. The V and J ends lost 1 base and 2 bases, in that order; junction bases with no gene match: 5. This CDR3 contains 16 residues. The CDR3 nucleotides read TGTGCCAGCAGTGAAGATGGGAGGGCCCCCTACAATGAGCAGTTCTTC. This sequence encodes CASSEDGRAPYNEQFF.

The CDR3, as DNA: TGTGCCTGGAGTGCAGAAAACACCATATATTTT. Translation: CAWSAENTIYF. The rearrangement links TRBV30 to TRBJ1-3; D not certain. The ends were cut back, 1 base at V and 6 bases at J, with 4 bases in the middle. CDR1 and CDR2 (germline): GTSNPN, SVGIG (reference sequence). This CDR3 has 11 amino acids.

This sequence joins TRBV11-2 and TRBJ2-7; TRBD2 matches at 9 bases. The CDR3 contains 16 residues. CDR1 is SGHAT, CDR2 FQNNGV, per germline. V trimming: 1 base; J trimming: 1 base; junction bases outside the gene matches: 5. The CDR3 region has the DNA TGTGCCAGCAGCTTAGCAGGCGGGGGGGTGTCCTACGAGCAGTACTTC. This sequence encodes CASSLAGGGVSYEQYF.

The chain employs TRBV27 and TRBJ1-5; maybe TRBD1 (5 bases). The CDR3 is 15 amino acids. V lost 1 base to trimming and J lost 3 bases, with 10 bases between them. CDR1 is MNHEY and CDR2 is SMNVEV in the germline V gene (reference sequence). CDR3 nucleotides: TGTGCCAGCAGTTTATGGGGGGAGGCCAATCAGCCCCAGCATTTT. Translating gives CASSLWGEANQPQHF.

This clone showed up just a few times. J is TRBJ1-6 and V is TRBV5-4, with 7 positions matching TRBD1. V was pared by 4 bases and J by 14 bases, with 15 bases of the junction left unmatched. This CDR3 comprises 15 residues. Germline loops: CDR1 SGHNT, CDR2 YYREEE (reference sequence). The CDR3 DNA reads as TGTGCCAGCAGCCGAAAAAAGAACAGGGGTCGGACCCTCCACTTT. As protein: CASSRKKNRGRTLHF.

Here the CDR3 DNA reads TGTGCCAGCATCCTTCAGGGAAGCTCCTACAATGAGCAGTTCTTC. Translated: CASILQGSSYNEQFF. This chain links TRBV6-1 with TRBJ2-1; D is possibly TRBD1 (5 bases). This CDR3 is 15 amino acids long. CDR1 and CDR2 from the germline V gene are MNHNS and SASEGT. V gave up 7 bases and J gave up 0 bases, with 13 bases separating them.

About this clone itself: The same CDR3 arises from other DNA sequences in this sample as well. The chain combines TRBV29-1 with TRBJ2-2; D is uncertain. CDR1 is SQVTM and CDR2 is ANQGSEA in the germline V gene. This CDR3 contains 11 residues. V was pared by 6 bases and J by 1 base, with 3 bases between. CDR3 sequence: CSVQNTGELFF. In nucleotides, the CDR3 is TGCAGCGTCCAGAACACCGGGGAGCTGTTTTTT.

This sequence joins TRBV10-3 and TRBJ1-2; 8 bases map to TRBD1. Trimming took 2 bases from V and 3 from J; bases not matched to a gene: 8. Germline V gene data show CDR1 as ENHRY and CDR2 as SYGVKD. CDR3 size: 16 residues. As DNA, the CDR3 is TGTGCCATCAGTGAGACCACAGGGGGGGTCGACTATGGCTACACCTTC. It is translated as CAISETTGGVDYGYTF.

This clone is a singleton in its sample. The gene calls are TRBV6-1 and TRBJ1-6; tentatively, D is TRBD1 (6 bases). The CDR3 length is 13 residues. V was pared by 6 bases and J by 7 bases, with 10 bases between. Looked up from germline, CDR1 is MNHNS and CDR2 is SASEGT. CDR3 in DNA: TGTGCCAGCAGCGAGAGGGGGAATTCACCCCTCCACTTT. Translating it yields CASSERGNSPLHF.

The chain joins TRBV10-3 to TRBJ2-3; TRBD1 aligns across 9 bases. J lost 1 base, V lost 10 bases, and 6 bases had no gene match. The CDR3 consists of 14 residues. Germline CDR1 ENHRY, CDR2 SYGVKD. The CDR3, as DNA: TGTGCCACGGCATGGACAGGGGGCACAGATACGCAGTATTTT. Its protein product is CATAWTGGTDTQYF.

The V call is TRBV7-2, the J call TRBJ1-2; D might be TRBD1 (5 bases). The germline gives CDR1 SGHTA, CDR2 FQGNSA. With 0 bases removed from V and 0 bases from J, the gap between germline ends came to 11 bases. CDR3 length: 16 residues. The CDR3 loop is CASSLARQTANYGYTF. The CDR3 region has the DNA TGTGCCAGCAGCTTAGCGCGGCAGACAGCTAACTATGGCTACACCTTC.

About this clone itself: Within the sample, other DNA sequences also encode this same CDR3. The chain couples TRBV5-4 to TRBJ2-3, with D possibly being TRBD2 (6 bases). The CDR3 runs to 14 residues. Trimming took off 2 bases at V and 2 bases at J, with 9 bases between the two ends. Looked up from germline, CDR1 is SGHNT and CDR2 is YYREEE (reference sequence). Written as DNA, the CDR3 is TGTGCCAGCAGCTTTAGCGGAAACACAGATACGCAGTATTTT. It yields the protein CASSFSGNTDTQYF. The full variable domain, completed using reference TRBV5-4 and TRBJ2-3, is ETGVTQSPTHLIKTRGQQVTLRCSSQSGHNTVSWYQQALGQGPQFIFQYYREEENGRGNFPPRFSGLQFPNYSSELNVNALELDDSALYLCASSFSGNTDTQYFGPGTRLTVL.

This rearrangement joins TRBV7-9 to TRBJ2-7; 9 bases are shared with TRBD2. The CDR3 runs 16 residues. CDR1 is SEHNR, CDR2 FQNEAQ, per germline (reference sequence). The trim removed 5 bases at V and 2 bases at J, leaving 10 bases unmatched. CDR3: CASSRSWASGTYEQYF. CDR3 sequence (DNA): TGTGCCAGCAGCCGGTCCTGGGCTAGCGGGACCTACGAGCAGTACTTC. Together with reference TRBV7-9 and TRBJ2-7, the CDR3 gives the full variable domain: DTGVSQNPRHKITKRGQNVTFRCDPISEHNRLYWYRQTLGQGPEFLTYFQNEAQLEKSRLLSDRFSAERPKGSFSTLEIQRTEQGDSAMYLCASSRSWASGTYEQYFGPGTRLTVT.

V usage is TRBV5-1 and J usage is TRBJ2-3; no clear D. Germline CDR1 SGHRS, CDR2 YFSETQ. CDR3 length equals 14 residues. Deletions cut 0 bases from V and 7 bases from J, with 12 bases between. In nucleotides, the CDR3 is TGCGCCAGCAGCTTGGGCTCCGGATCGAATACGCAGTATTTT. Translated, it gives CASSLGSGSNTQYF.